The 6 T cell receptor beta chains below were found in one sample sequenced in a study of cytotoxic CD8 clonotypes in ibrutinib-treated CLL. Sequencing used immunoSEQ multiplex PCR; TCRdb keeps in-frame clones, though not all of them. The table has around 310,000 clones, 80% seen once; the top ten hold about 6.7%. This specimen consisted of PBMCs, obtained before ibrutinib treatment. Receptor source: a human donor with chronic lymphocytic leukemia.

The chain links TRBV7-8 to TRBJ2-3; either TRBD1 or TRBD2 may fit D (5 bases each). Trimming took 2 bases from V and 4 from J, leaving 13 bases between them. The CDR3 has 15 amino acids. Germline loops: CDR1 SGHVS, CDR2 FQNEAQ. CDR3 in DNA: TGTGCCAGCAGCTTATTCGGGGCGACCTCAGATACGCAGTATTTT. Amino acid sequence: CASSLFGATSDTQYF. Complete variable domain (other parts from reference TRBV7-8 and TRBJ2-3): GAGVSQSPRYKVAKRGQDVALRCDPISGHVSLFWYQQALGQGPEFLTYFQNEAQLDKSGLPSDRFFAERPEGSVSTLKIQRTQQEDSAVYLCASSLFGATSDTQYFGPGTRLTVL.

The count of this clone is one. The chain employs TRBV4-1 and TRBJ1-3, with 9 bases lining up with TRBD1. The CDR3 consists of 16 residues. Per germline, CDR1 MGHRA and CDR2 YSYEKL. The V and J ends lost 3 bases and 2 bases, in that order; junction bases with no gene match: 5. This CDR3 is CASSQATGGTGNTIYF. The CDR3 DNA sequence: TGCGCCAGCAGCCAGGCGACAGGGGGGACTGGAAACACCATATATTTT.

V is TRBV30 and J is TRBJ1-1, with D possibly matching TRBD1 (6 bases). CDR1 and CDR2 (germline): GTSNPN, SVGIG (reference sequence). The CDR3 sequence is 13 residues long. V was pared by 4 bases and J by 0 bases, with 9 bases between. Here the CDR3 reads CAWKQGMNTEAFF. In DNA, the CDR3 is TGTGCCTGGAAACAGGGAATGAACACTGAAGCTTTCTTT.

The rearrangement joins TRBV28 to TRBJ2-1; TRBD2 matches 7 bases. CDR1 and CDR2 from the germline V gene are MDHEN and SYDVKM. The CDR3 is 13 residues long. J was trimmed by 6 bases and V by 2 bases; bases with no gene match: 1. This chain's CDR3 is CASSLPSGNEQFF. For the CDR3, the DNA is TGTGCCAGCAGTTTACCTAGCGGCAATGAGCAGTTCTTC.

This chain uses TRBV15 with TRBJ2-7; D perhaps matches TRBD1 (6 bases). The CDR3 runs to 13 residues. V was shortened by 4 bases and J by 2 bases, with 9 bases between the two germline ends. Germline loops: CDR1 LNHNV, CDR2 YYDKDF (reference sequence). CDR3 protein: CATSTGQPYEQYF. The CDR3 DNA reads as TGTGCCACCAGCACGGGACAACCCTACGAGCAGTACTTC.

This chain connects TRBV30 to TRBJ1-1, with a tentative D call TRBD1 (5 bases). Germline V CDR1 and CDR2: GTSNPN, SVGIG (reference sequence). Trimming removed 3 bases at V and 5 bases at J, with 13 bases between. This CDR3 region has 13 residues. The CDR3, as DNA: TGTGCCTGGAGGGGACTCGAGGGAACTGAAGCTTTCTTT. Protein sequence: CAWRGLEGTEAFF.